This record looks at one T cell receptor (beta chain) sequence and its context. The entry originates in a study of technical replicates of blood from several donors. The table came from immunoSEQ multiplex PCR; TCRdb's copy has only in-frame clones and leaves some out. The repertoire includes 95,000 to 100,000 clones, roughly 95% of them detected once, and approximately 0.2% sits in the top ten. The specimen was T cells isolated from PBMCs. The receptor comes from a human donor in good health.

CDR3 nucleotides: TGTGCCAGCAGCGTGATCGGTCACTATGGCTACACCTTC. Protein: CASSVIGHYGYTF. The rearrangement joins TRBV6-8 to TRBJ1-2; D unclear. Trimming removed 6 bases at V and 3 bases at J, with 11 bases between. Germline CDR1 and CDR2: MNHGY and SAAAGT. The CDR3 contains 13 residues.